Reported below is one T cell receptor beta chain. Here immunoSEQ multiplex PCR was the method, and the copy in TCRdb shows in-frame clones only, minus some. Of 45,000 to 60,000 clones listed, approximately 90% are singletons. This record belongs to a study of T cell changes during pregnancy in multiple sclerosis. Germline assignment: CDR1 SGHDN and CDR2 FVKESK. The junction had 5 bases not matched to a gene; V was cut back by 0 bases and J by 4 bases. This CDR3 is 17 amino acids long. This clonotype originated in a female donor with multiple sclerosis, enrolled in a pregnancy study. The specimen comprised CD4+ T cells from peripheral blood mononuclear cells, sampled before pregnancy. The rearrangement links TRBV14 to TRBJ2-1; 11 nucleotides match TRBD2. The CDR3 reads CASSQDAGLAGYNEQFF. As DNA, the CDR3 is TGTGCCAGCAGCCAAGACGCAGGACTAGCGGGTTACAATGAGCAGTTCTTC.